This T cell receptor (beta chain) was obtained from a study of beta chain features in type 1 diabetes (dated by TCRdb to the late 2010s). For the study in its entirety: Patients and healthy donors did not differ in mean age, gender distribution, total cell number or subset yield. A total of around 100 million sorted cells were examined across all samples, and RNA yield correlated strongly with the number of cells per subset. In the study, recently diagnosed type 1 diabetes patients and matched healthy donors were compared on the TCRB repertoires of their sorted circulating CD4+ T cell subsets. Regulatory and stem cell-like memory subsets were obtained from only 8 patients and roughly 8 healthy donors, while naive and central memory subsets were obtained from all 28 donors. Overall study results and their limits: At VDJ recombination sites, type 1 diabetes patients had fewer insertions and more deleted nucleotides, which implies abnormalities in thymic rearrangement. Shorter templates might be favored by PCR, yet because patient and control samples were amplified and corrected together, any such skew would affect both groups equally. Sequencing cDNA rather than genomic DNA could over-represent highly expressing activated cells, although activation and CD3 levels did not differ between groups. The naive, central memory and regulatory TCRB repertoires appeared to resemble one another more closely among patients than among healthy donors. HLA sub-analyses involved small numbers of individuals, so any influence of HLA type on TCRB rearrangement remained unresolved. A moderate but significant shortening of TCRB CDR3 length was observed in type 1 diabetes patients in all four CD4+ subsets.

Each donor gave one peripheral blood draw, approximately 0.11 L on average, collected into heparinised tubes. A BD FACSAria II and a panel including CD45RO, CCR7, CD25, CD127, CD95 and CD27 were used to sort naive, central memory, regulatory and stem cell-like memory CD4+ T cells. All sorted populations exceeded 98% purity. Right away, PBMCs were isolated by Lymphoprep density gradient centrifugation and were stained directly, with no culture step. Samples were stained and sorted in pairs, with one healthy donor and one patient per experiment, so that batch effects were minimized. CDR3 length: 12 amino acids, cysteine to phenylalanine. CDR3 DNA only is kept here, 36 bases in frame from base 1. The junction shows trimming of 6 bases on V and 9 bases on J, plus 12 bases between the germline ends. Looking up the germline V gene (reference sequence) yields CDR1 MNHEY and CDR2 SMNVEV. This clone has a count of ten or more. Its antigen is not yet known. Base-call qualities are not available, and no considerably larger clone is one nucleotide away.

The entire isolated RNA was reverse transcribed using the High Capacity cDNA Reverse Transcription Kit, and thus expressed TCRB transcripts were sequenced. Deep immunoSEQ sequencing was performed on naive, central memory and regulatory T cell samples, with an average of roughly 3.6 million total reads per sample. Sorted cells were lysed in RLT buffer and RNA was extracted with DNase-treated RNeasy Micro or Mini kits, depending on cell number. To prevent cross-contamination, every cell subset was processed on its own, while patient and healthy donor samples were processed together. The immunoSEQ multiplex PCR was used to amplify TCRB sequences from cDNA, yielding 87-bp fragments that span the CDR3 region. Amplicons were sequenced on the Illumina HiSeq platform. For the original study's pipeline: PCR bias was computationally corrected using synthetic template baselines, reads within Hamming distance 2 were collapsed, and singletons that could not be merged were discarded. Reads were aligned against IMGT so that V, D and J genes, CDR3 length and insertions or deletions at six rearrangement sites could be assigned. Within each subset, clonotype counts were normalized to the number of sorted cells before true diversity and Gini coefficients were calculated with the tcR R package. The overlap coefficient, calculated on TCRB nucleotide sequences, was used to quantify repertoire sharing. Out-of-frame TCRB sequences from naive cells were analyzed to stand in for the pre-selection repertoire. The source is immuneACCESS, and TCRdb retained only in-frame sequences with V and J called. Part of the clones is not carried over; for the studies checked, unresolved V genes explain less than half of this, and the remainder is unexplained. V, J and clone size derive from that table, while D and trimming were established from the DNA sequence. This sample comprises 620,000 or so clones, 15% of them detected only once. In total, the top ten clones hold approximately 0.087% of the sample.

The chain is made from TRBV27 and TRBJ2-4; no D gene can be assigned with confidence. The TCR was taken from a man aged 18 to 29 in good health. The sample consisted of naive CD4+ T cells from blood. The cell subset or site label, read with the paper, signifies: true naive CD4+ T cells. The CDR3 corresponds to CASRHKASIQYF. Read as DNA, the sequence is TGTGCCAGCAGGCATAAGGCAAGCATTCAGTACTTC.